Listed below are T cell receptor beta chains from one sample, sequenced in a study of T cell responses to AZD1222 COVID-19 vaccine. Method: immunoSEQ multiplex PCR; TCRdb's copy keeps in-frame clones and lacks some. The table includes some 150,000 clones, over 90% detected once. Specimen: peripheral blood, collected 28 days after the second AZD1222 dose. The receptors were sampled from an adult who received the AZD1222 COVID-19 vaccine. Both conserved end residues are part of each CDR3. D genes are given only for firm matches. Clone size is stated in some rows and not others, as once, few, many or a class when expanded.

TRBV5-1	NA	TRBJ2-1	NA	CASRLSATYNEQFF	TGCGCCAGCAGGTTAAGCGCAACCTACAATGAGCAGTTCTTC
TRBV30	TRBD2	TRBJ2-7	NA	CAWSGGGSEQYF	TGTGCCTGGAGCGGCGGGGGGTCCGAGCAGTACTTC
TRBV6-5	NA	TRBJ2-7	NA	CASSYSPGLWEQYF	TGTGCCAGCAGTTACTCGCCAGGGTTATGGGAGCAGTACTTC
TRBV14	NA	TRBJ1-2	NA	CASSQDRGRILSYTF	TGTGCCAGCAGCCAAGATCGGGGACGCATTCTTAGCTACACCTTC
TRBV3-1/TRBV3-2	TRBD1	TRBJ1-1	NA	CASIGQGKAFF	TGTGCCAGCATCGGACAGGGGAAAGCTTTCTTT
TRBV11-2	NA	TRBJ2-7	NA	CASSLPQGRAAYEQYF	TGTGCCAGCAGCTTACCCCAAGGGCGGGCCGCCTACGAGCAGTACTTC
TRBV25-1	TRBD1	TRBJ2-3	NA	CASHLGGQDTQYF	TGTGCCAGCCACCTAGGGGGCCAAGATACGCAGTATTTT
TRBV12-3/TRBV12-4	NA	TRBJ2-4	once	CASSLGHINIQYF	TGTGCCAGCAGTTTAGGGCATATAAACATTCAGTACTTC
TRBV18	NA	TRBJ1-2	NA	CASSPSGVSYGYTF	TGTGCCAGCTCACCATCGGGGGTTAGCTATGGCTACACCTTC
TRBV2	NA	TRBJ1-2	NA	CASSPFGEGHSDLLGYTF	TGTGCCAGCAGCCCTTTCGGCGAGGGCCATTCGGACTTATTAGGCTACACCTTC
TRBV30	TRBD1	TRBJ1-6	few	CAWRIQGAYNSPLHF	TGTGCCTGGAGGATACAGGGGGCTTATAATTCACCCCTCCACTTT
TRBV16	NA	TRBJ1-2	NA	CASSQSEGPRACAF	TGTGCCAGCAGCCAATCCGAGGGTCCAAGGGCCTGCGCCTTC
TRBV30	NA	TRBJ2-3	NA	CAWSVGAGLTDTQYF	TGTGCCTGGAGTGTCGGAGCGGGCCTCACAGATACGCAGTATTTT
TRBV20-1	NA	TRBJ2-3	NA	CSVKPPDTQYF	TGCAGTGTTAAACCCCCAGATACGCAGTATTTT
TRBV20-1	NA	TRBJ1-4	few	CSAEDRLEVF	TGCAGTGCTGAAGACCGGCTGGAAGTTTTT
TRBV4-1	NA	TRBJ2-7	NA	CASSLGGEQYF	TGCGCCAGCAGCCTTGGGGGCGAGCAGTACTTC
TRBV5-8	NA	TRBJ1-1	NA	CASSLEGGGNTEAFF	TGTGCCAGCAGCTTGGAGGGGGGCGGGAACACTGAAGCTTTCTTT
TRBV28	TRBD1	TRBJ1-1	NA	CASSPGGPSITEAFF	TGTGCCAGCAGTCCAGGGGGCCCGTCTATAACTGAAGCTTTCTTT
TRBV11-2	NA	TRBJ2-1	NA	CASSLVGSSSYNEQFF	TGTGCCAGCAGCTTAGTGGGCAGCAGCTCCTACAATGAGCAGTTCTTC
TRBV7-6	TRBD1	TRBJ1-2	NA	CASSARTGDYGYTF	TGTGCCAGCAGCGCACGGACAGGGGACTATGGCTACACCTTC
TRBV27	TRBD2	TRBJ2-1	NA	CASSLSRGGSEQFF	TGTGCCAGCAGTTTATCGCGGGGGGGCAGTGAGCAGTTCTTC
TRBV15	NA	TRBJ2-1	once	CATSRETGGEQFF	TGTGCCACCAGCAGAGAGACAGGCGGTGAGCAGTTCTTC
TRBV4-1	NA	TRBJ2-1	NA	CASSYTPRSSEYNEQFF	TGCGCCAGCAGCTATACCCCCCGATCTAGCGAATACAATGAGCAGTTCTTC
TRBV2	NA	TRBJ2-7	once	CASSLWPRGANDEQYF	TGTGCCAGCAGTCTATGGCCCCGGGGGGCAAATGACGAGCAGTACTTC
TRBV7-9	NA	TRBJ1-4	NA	CASSLTRLDEKLFF	TGTGCCAGCAGCTTAACAAGGCTCGATGAAAAACTGTTTTTT
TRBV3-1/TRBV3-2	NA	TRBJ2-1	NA	CASSQDLKDPTLF	TGTGCCAGCAGCCAAGATCTTAAGGACCCGACGCTCTTC
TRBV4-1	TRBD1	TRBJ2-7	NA	CASSQAGQGANEQYF	TGCGCCAGCAGCCAAGCGGGACAGGGGGCCAACGAGCAGTACTTC
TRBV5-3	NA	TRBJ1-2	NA	CARSLADGYTF	TGTGCCAGAAGCTTGGCCGACGGCTACACCTTC
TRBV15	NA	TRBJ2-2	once	CATSRHGPNTGELFF	TGTGCCACCAGCCGCCATGGCCCGAACACCGGGGAGCTGTTTTTT
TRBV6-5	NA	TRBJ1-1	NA	CASSKLENTEAFF	TGTGCCAGCAGTAAACTGGAAAACACTGAAGCTTTCTTT
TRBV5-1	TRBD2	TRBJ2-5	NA	CASRAPHRGGSQETQYF	TGCGCCAGCAGAGCCCCCCACCGGGGGGGGAGCCAAGAGACCCAGTACTTC
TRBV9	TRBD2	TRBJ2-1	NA	CASSVATWTSGTGEQFF	TGTGCCAGCAGCGTAGCTACTTGGACTAGCGGGACGGGCGAGCAGTTCTTC
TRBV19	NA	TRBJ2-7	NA	CASSRGGAYEQYF	TGTGCCAGTAGTAGAGGCGGAGCCTACGAGCAGTACTTC
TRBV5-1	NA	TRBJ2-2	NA	CASSAGTPTGTGELFF	TGCGCCAGCAGCGCTGGGACACCCACGGGGACCGGGGAGCTGTTTTTT
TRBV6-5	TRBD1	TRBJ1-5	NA	CASSPDRGNQPQHF	TGTGCCAGCAGTCCCGACAGGGGTAATCAGCCCCAGCATTTT
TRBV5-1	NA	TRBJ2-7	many	CASSLRLGSSTYEQYF	TGCGCCAGCAGCTTGAGGTTGGGCTCAAGCACCTACGAGCAGTACTTC
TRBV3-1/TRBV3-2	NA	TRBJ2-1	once	CASSQVIGGNEQFF	TGTGCCAGCAGCCAAGTAATAGGTGGGAATGAGCAGTTCTTC
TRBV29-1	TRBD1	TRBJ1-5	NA	CSAVTGVEAQPQHF	TGCAGCGCTGTTACAGGGGTTGAAGCTCAGCCCCAGCATTTT
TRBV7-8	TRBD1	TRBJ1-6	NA	CASSPRDRRQNSPLHF	TGTGCCAGCAGCCCCCGGGACAGGAGGCAAAATTCACCCCTCCACTTT
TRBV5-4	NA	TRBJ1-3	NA	CASSPDSSGNTIYF	TGTGCCAGCAGCCCCGACAGCTCTGGAAACACCATATATTTT